This entry describes one TCR beta chain. The sample is drawn from a study of blood T cell repertoires in COVID-19. TCRdb's copy holds only in-frame clones and misses some; the assay was immunoSEQ multiplex PCR. Of approximately 240,000 clones detected, over 80% appear once; the ten largest clones hold approximately 2%. The length of the CDR3 is 16 residues. Trimming took 5 bases from V and 7 from J; bases not matched to a gene: 10. Germline loops: CDR1 LGHNA, CDR2 YNFKEQ. Sequencing was carried out using PBMCs or T cells enriched from blood (not recorded which). The gene calls are TRBV4-2 and TRBJ2-1; TRBD2 matches at 11 bases. This clonotype was sampled from a young woman who had recovered from COVID-19. CDR3: CASSSTSGGTGNEQFF. CDR3 DNA: TGTGCCAGCAGCTCTACTAGCGGGGGTACAGGGAATGAGCAGTTCTTC.